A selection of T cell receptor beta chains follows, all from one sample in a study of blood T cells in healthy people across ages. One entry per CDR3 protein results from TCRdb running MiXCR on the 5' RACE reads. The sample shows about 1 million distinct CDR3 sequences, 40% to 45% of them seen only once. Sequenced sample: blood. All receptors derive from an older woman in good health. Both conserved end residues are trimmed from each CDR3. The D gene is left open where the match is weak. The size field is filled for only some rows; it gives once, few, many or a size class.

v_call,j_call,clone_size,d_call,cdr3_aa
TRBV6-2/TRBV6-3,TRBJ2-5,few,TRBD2,ASSNREGLGETQY
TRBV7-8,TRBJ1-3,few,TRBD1,ASSTTGGSGNTIY
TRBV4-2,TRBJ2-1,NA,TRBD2,ASSQIGSSGSDYNEQF
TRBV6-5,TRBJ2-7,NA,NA,ASTSAQGNQYEQY
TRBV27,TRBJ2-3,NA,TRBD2,ASSSNNLGSGSTDTQY
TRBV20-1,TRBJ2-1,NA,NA,SARQAGNNEQF
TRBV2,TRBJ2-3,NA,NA,TGNSVSTDTQY
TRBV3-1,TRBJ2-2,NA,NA,ASSQDQGAGGELF
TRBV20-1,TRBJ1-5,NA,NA,SALTGGNNQPQH
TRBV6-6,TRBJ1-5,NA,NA,ASSSDYSNQPQH
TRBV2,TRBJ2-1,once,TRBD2,ASSRDGGRGNEQF
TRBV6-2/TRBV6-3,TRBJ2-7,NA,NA,ASREAGVSSYEQY
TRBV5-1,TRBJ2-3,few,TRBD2,ASSTRTSGGTDTQY
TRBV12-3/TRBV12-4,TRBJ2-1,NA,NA,ASTLTDNEQF
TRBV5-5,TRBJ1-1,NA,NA,ASSLGQADTEAF
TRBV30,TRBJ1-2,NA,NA,AWSLAGNGYT
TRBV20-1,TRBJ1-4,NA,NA,SATGVTNEKLF
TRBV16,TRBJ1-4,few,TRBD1,ASSQSWDRDELNEKLF
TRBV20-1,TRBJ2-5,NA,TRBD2,SAHPGLAGETQY
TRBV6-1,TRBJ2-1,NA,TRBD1,ASSRSLGTGLPIYNEQF
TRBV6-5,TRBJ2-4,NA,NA,ASSYSKGVEQY
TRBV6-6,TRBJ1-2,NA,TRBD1,ASRLQGGRLYGYT
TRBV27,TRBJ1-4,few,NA,ASRDSLNEKLF
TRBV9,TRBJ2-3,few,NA,ASSISYGTDTQY
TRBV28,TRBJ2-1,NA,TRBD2,ASSYRTSGNIEQF
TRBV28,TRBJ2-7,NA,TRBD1,ASSLSGQGDRNEQY
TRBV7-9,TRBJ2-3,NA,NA,ASSSTDWAARTDTQY
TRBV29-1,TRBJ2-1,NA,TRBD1,SGGRSGPGGYNEQF
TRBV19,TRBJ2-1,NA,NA,ASRNQGRSYNEQF
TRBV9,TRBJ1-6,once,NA,ATLRGWSPPH
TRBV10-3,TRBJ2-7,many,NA,AISLDRYEQY
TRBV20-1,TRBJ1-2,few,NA,SARDRRVLGGYT